One sample yielded the 13 T cell receptor beta chains listed below, sequenced in a study of blood T cells in healthy people across ages (dated by TCRdb to about 2015). The library was prepared using 5' RACE. The data were produced on an Illumina HiSeq 2500. The second PCR ran for about 7 to 11 cycles and used a J-beta primer mix along with a sample-barcoded 5' primer. TCRdb reran the public reads through fastp at Q25 and MiXCR, keeping productive beta chains. Here each entry gathers all rows of one CDR3 protein and keeps the most common genes and DNA. The sample records approximately 830,000 distinct CDR3 sequences, around two thirds of which are singletons. The leading ten clones occupy roughly a quarter of the sample. The sequenced sample was blood. These receptor sequences come from a man aged 25 to 40 in good health.

This clonotype was detected a few times. V and J are TRBV27 and TRBJ2-5; TRBD1 aligns across 7 bases. Trimming cost V 0 bases and J 4 bases; bases outside gene matches: 5. This CDR3 has 15 residues. Germline V lookup: CDR1 MNHEY, CDR2 SMNVEV (reference sequence). The CDR3 sequence is CASSLSLTGRETQYF. CDR3 in DNA: TGTGCCAGCAGTTTATCCTTGACAGGGCGAGAGACCCAGTACTTC.

This clonotype has just a few counts. The CDR3 bases are TGTGCCAGCAGCACCTGGACTAGCGGATCTCAAGAGACCCAGTACTTC. Translating gives CASSTWTSGSQETQYF. This rearrangement joins TRBV7-2 to TRBJ2-5; 10 bases are a match to TRBD2. The CDR3 is 16 amino acids. The trim removed 5 bases at V and 2 bases at J, leaving 8 bases unmatched. Germline V gives CDR1 SGHTA, CDR2 FQGNSA.

V usage is TRBV6-6 and J usage is TRBJ1-2; perhaps TRBD1 as D (5 bases). Trimming removed 6 bases from V and 8 bases from J, with 16 bases in between. Germline-derived CDR1 and CDR2 are MNHNY and SVGAGI (reference sequence). The CDR3 loop spans 13 amino acids. In DNA, the CDR3 is TGTGCCAGCAGCCCCAAGGGGAAGGGAGGCTACACCTTC. Its protein is CASSPKGKGGYTF.

This chain connects TRBV29-1 to TRBJ2-5; the match to TRBD2 covers 11 bases. The germline gives CDR1 SQVTM, CDR2 ANQGSEA. This CDR3 is 14 amino acids long. This CDR3 reads CNGTSGPLQETQYF. The CDR3 coding sequence is TGCAACGGGACTAGCGGCCCCCTCCAAGAGACCCAGTACTTC.

The genes are TRBV4-3 and TRBJ1-6; TRBD1 agrees at 7 bases. V shed 1 base and J 8 bases; nucleotides not matched to a gene: 11. Germline CDR1 reads LGHNA; CDR2 reads YSLEER. The CDR3 has 17 residues. The CDR3 nucleotides read TGCGCCAGCAGCCAAGGTGTTCCAGGGGGTTTGCATTCACCCCTCCACTTT. It specifies CASSQGVPGGLHSPLHF.

This clonotype was counted a few times. The genes are TRBV4-2 and TRBJ2-7; 8 nucleotides agree with TRBD2. The CDR3 sequence is 15 residues long. Germline V gene lookup returns CDR1 LGHNA and CDR2 YNFKEQ. V was clipped by 7 bases and J by 1 base; unmatched bases: 9. The DNA for the CDR3 is TGTGCCAGCACCCCAAGGCGGGGGGAATCCTACGAGCAGTACTTC. Translation gives CASTPRRGESYEQYF.

This chain links TRBV29-1 with TRBJ1-5; D might be TRBD1 (5 bases). The V end was cut by 4 bases, the J end by 2 bases, with 9 bases between. CDR1 is SQVTM, CDR2 ANQGSEA, per germline. The CDR3 totals 13 residues. CDR3 DNA sequence: TGCAGCGTTGGCAGGGAACGCAATCAGCCCCAGCATTTT. Amino acids: CSVGRERNQPQHF.

This chain uses TRBV6-2 or TRBV6-3 with TRBJ2-3; 7 positions agree with TRBD2. V trimming: 8 bases; J trimming: 2 bases; junction bases outside the gene matches: 16. CDR1 and CDR2 from the germline V gene are MNHEY and SVGEGT. This CDR3 is built from 17 residues. CDR3 loop: CASVSRAGRAPTDTQYF. CDR3 coding DNA: TGTGCCAGCGTCTCGAGAGCGGGGAGAGCTCCCACAGATACGCAGTATTTT.

This clonotype was seen more than once but under ten times. V and J are TRBV12-3 or TRBV12-4 and TRBJ2-5; TRBD1 matches 9 bases. V was pared by 8 bases and J by 5 bases, with 6 bases of the junction left unmatched. This CDR3 has 13 residues. DNA of the CDR3: TGTGCCAGCCAAGGGACAGGGTACGAGACCCAGTACTTC. It specifies CASQGTGYETQYF.

The V call is TRBV4-2, the J call TRBJ2-7, with 7 bases lining up with TRBD1. The CDR3 extends over 17 amino acids. J was trimmed by 1 base and V by 1 base; bases with no gene match: 10. From germline, CDR1 is LGHNA and CDR2 YNFKEQ. The CDR3 DNA reads TGTGCCAGCAGCCAAGGCTTAGTCGTGGACAGGTCCTACGAGCAGTACTTC. Residues: CASSQGLVVDRSYEQYF.

This chain joins TRBV7-9 and TRBJ2-7; TRBD1 aligns across 7 bases. CDR3 length equals 16 residues. CDR1 SEHNR and CDR2 FQNEAQ come from the germline V gene (reference sequence). The junction had 9 bases not matched to a gene; V was cut back by 4 bases and J by 0 bases. The CDR3 sequence: CASSSAGTVYSYEQYF. DNA for the CDR3: TGTGCCAGCAGCTCGGCCGGGACAGTATACTCCTACGAGCAGTACTTC. Using reference TRBV7-9 and TRBJ2-7 for the parts outside the CDR3, the full variable domain is DTGVSQNPRHKITKRGQNVTFRCDPISEHNRLYWYRQTLGQGPEFLTYFQNEAQLEKSRLLSDRFSAERPKGSFSTLEIQRTEQGDSAMYLCASSSAGTVYSYEQYFGPGTRLTVT.

This clonotype was picked up a small number of times. CDR3: CASSRDRGLGYNEQFF. DNA of the CDR3: TGCGCCAGCAGCAGGGACAGGGGCTTAGGTTACAATGAGCAGTTCTTC. The rearrangement links TRBV5-1 to TRBJ2-1, with 10 bases aligning to TRBD1. The germline V gene encodes CDR1 SGHRS and CDR2 YFSETQ. V shed 4 bases, J shed 4 bases, and the junction held 8 bases outside the gene matches. The CDR3 runs 16 residues.

The genes are TRBV20-1 and TRBJ1-6; D is possibly TRBD1 (6 bases). There are 15 residues in the CDR3. Germline V gives CDR1 DFQATT, CDR2 SNEGSKA (reference sequence). Trimming cost V 6 bases and J 0 bases, with 12 bases left between them. The CDR3 sequence: CSASGEGSYNSPLHF. CDR3 DNA sequence: TGCAGTGCGTCAGGGGAGGGCTCCTATAATTCACCCCTCCACTTT.